A selection of T cell receptor beta chains follows, all from one sample in a study of shared clonotypes between healthy human individuals. The table came from immunoSEQ multiplex PCR; TCRdb's copy has only in-frame clones and leaves some out. In the table there are 2 million to 2.5 million clones, just under 95% of which are singletons. Sequenced sample: naive CD4+ T cells from PBMCs. The origin of the receptors is a man aged 18 to 30 in good health. Some clones in this sample may be carry-over from other donors' samples. Each CDR3 is given with its conserved first and last residue. D genes are given only for firm matches.

TRBJ1-2,TRBD1,TRBV7-9,TGTGCCAGCAGCCTAGGGACAGGGATAGGCGGCTACACCTTC,CASSLGTGIGGYTF
TRBJ2-7,TRBD2,TRBV28,TGTGCCAGCAGTCCTTCTAGGCTAGCGGGAGTGGGCTACGAGCAGTACTTC,CASSPSRLAGVGYEQYF
TRBJ1-2,TRBD1,TRBV6-1,TGTGCCAGCAGTGACCCCCGAAAATCGGGACAGCCTAACTATGGCTACACCTTC,CASSDPRKSGQPNYGYTF
TRBJ2-2,TRBD2,TRBV2,TGTGCCAGCACCCAGAGGCTAGCGGGAGGGAGTGGCGGGGAGCTGTTTTTT,CASTQRLAGGSGGELFF
TRBJ2-4,-,TRBV5-1,TGCGCCAGCGCTGGAGGGAGCGGCTTGATGGGGGGCATTCAGTACTTC,CASAGGSGLMGGIQYF
TRBJ2-1,TRBD2,TRBV7-9,TGTGCCAGCAGCTCTAGCGGGAGACCCTACAATGAGCAGTTCTTC,CASSSSGRPYNEQFF
TRBJ1-4,TRBD1,TRBV5-1,TGCGCCAGCAGCTTACAGGGGTCGCCTGAAAAACTGTTTTTT,CASSLQGSPEKLFF
TRBJ1-5,-,TRBV6-5,TGTGCCAGCAGTCCCTCTTGGGGCGGCGGTCAGCCCCAGCATTTT,CASSPSWGGGQPQHF
TRBJ2-1,-,TRBV5-1,TGCGCCAGCAGCCAAGGGGCTAGTCCTTACAATGAGCAGTTCTTC,CASSQGASPYNEQFF
TRBJ2-1,-,TRBV7-3,TGTGCCAGCAGCTTAGAGCAGGGGCAGGGTAGGAATGAGCAGTTCTTC,CASSLEQGQGRNEQFF
TRBJ2-3,-,TRBV11-3,TGTGCCAGCAGCGTCCGTGGCACAGATACGCAGTATTTT,CASSVRGTDTQYF
TRBJ2-7,-,TRBV29-1,TGCAGCGTCTGTCTACTTAGGGGAGGCGAGCAGTACTTC,CSVCLLRGGEQYF